Following are 28 T cell receptor beta chains from one sample sequenced in a study of shared clonotypes between healthy human individuals. The method was immunoSEQ multiplex PCR; TCRdb's version includes in-frame clones alone and lacks a portion of them. The table has 2 million to 2.5 million clones, approximately 95% seen once. Sequenced: naive CD4+ T cells sorted from blood. Subset noted: CD45RA+ positively selected. All receptors come from a man younger than 35 in good health.

This chain links TRBV6-6 with TRBJ2-1; 8 bases map to TRBD2. The CDR3 covers 15 residues. Looked up from germline, CDR1 is MNHNY and CDR2 is SVGAGI (reference sequence). V lost 0 bases, J lost 6 bases, and 4 bases stayed unmatched. CDR3 DNA sequence: TGTGCCAGCAGTTACTCCGGGGGGGCGGGCAATGAGCAGTTCTTC. Translating it yields CASSYSGGAGNEQFF.

The rearrangement links TRBV7-8 to TRBJ1-6; 9 nucleotides align to TRBD1. The trim removed 7 bases at V and 6 bases at J, leaving 4 bases unmatched. CDR1 is SGHVS and CDR2 is FQNEAQ in the germline V gene. The CDR3 covers 14 residues. The chain's CDR3 is CASTLGQGNSPLHF. The CDR3, as DNA: TGTGCCAGCACCCTGGGACAGGGTAATTCACCCCTCCACTTT.

The rearrangement uses TRBV6-1 and TRBJ1-1; D gene unclear. This CDR3 comprises 12 residues. CDR1 is MNHNS and CDR2 is SASEGT in the germline V gene. Trimming removed 4 bases at V and 11 bases at J, with 14 bases between. CDR3 amino acids: CASSGAGNGAFF. CDR3 nucleotides: TGTGCCAGCAGTGGGGCGGGGAATGGGGCTTTCTTT.

This chain joins TRBV9 and TRBJ2-3; a possible D gene is TRBD2 (5 bases). Trimming stripped 1 base from V and 0 bases from J, with 9 bases between. Germline V CDR1 and CDR2: SGDLS, YYNGEE. The length of the CDR3 is 15 residues. Here the CDR3 DNA reads TGTGCCAGCAGCGTATATGGAGGTAGCACAGATACGCAGTATTTT. Its protein is CASSVYGGSTDTQYF.

The V call is TRBV2, the J call TRBJ2-2, with a weak D call TRBD2 (5 bases). The CDR3 sequence is 16 residues long. V gave up 10 bases and J gave up 0 bases, with 18 bases separating them. Per germline, CDR1 SNHLY and CDR2 FYNNEI. The CDR3 region has the DNA TGTGCCACCTCAGGAGGCAGTGCCGCGAACACCGGGGAGCTGTTTTTT. It specifies CATSGGSAANTGELFF.

The V and J genes are TRBV5-1 and TRBJ1-2, with unresolved D. This CDR3 contains 12 residues. The V end lost 6 bases, the J end lost 3 bases, and 9 bases lay between the germline ends. Germline CDR1 SGHRS, CDR2 YFSETQ. The CDR3 coding sequence is TGCGCCAGCAAGCCGGACCACTATGGCTACACCTTC. It is translated as CASKPDHYGYTF.

The rearrangement joins TRBV29-1 to TRBJ1-1; D unresolved. Germline assignment: CDR1 SQVTM and CDR2 ANQGSEA. The CDR3 covers 13 residues. The V end lost 6 bases, the J end lost 0 bases, and 11 bases lay between the germline ends. The CDR3: CSVPRSMNTEAFF. CDR3 in DNA: TGCAGCGTCCCTCGTTCCATGAACACTGAAGCTTTCTTT.

To note about this clone: This specimen includes other DNA sequences encoding the same CDR3. The V and J genes are TRBV5-1 and TRBJ1-6; 8 bases align to TRBD1. This CDR3 has 14 amino acids. Trimming at V came to 4 bases and at J to 6 bases, leaving 3 bases not matched to a gene. Germline CDR1 and CDR2: SGHRS and YFSETQ. CDR3 nucleotide sequence: TGCGCCAGCAGCGGGGGGACAGGTAATTCACCCCTCCACTTT. Its protein is CASSGGTGNSPLHF.

This clone has just one count. The rearrangement joins TRBV4-1 to TRBJ2-1; 9 nucleotides line up with TRBD2. Trimming at V came to 3 bases and at J to 6 bases, leaving 12 bases not matched to a gene. This CDR3 spans 17 amino acids. Germline V gene data show CDR1 as MGHRA and CDR2 as YSYEKL. CDR3 residues: CASSHTGLARISNEQFF. CDR3 nucleotide sequence: TGCGCCAGCAGCCACACCGGACTAGCGAGAATCTCCAATGAGCAGTTCTTC.

The chain carries TRBV5-4 and TRBJ2-3, with TRBD2 identical over 7 bases. V was pared by 3 bases and J by 6 bases, with 13 bases of the junction left unmatched. Germline CDR1 and CDR2: SGHNT and YYREEE (reference sequence). This CDR3 region has 16 residues. The CDR3 nucleotides read TGTGCCAGCAGCTCCGAAGGGGCGGGGAGGGAGGATACGCAGTATTTT. Its protein is CASSSEGAGREDTQYF.

This chain joins TRBV11-2 and TRBJ2-5, with D perhaps matching TRBD1 or TRBD2 (7 bases each). The CDR3 consists of 18 residues. Germline V gene data show CDR1 as SGHAT and CDR2 as FQNNGV. V lost 0 bases to trimming and J lost 4 bases, with 21 bases between them. The CDR3 DNA reads as TGTGCCAGCAGCTTAGATTCGCCCCCCAGGGGGGGTTCAGAGACCCAGTACTTC. It is translated as CASSLDSPPRGGSETQYF.

The rearrangement uses TRBV4-1 and TRBJ1-6; 8 positions match TRBD1. The V gene's germline CDR1 is MGHRA and CDR2 YSYEKL. V shed 5 bases and J 10 bases; nucleotides not matched to a gene: 13. CDR3 length: 16 amino acids. This CDR3 reads CASSYPGQVTGSPLHF. The CDR3 nucleotides are TGCGCCAGCAGCTATCCGGGACAGGTGACGGGGTCACCCCTCCACTTT.

Details on this clone: Within the sample, other DNA sequences also encode this same CDR3. The J gene is TRBJ2-3, the V gene TRBV7-2; D is undetermined. Germline CDR1 and CDR2: SGHTA and FQGNSA. The CDR3 extends over 12 amino acids. Trimming stripped 5 bases from V and 0 bases from J, with 3 bases between. The CDR3 region is CASSRSTDTQYF. For the CDR3, the DNA is TGTGCCAGCAGCCGAAGCACAGATACGCAGTATTTT.

As for this clone: This specimen includes other DNA sequences encoding the same CDR3. The chain is built from TRBV5-1 and TRBJ1-4; unclear D gene. Looked up from germline, CDR1 is SGHRS and CDR2 is YFSETQ. The CDR3 contains 14 residues. The V end lost 0 bases, the J end lost 2 bases, and 5 bases lay between the germline ends. This CDR3 reads CASSLAGTNEKLFF. The DNA of the CDR3 is TGCGCCAGCAGCTTGGCGGGGACTAATGAAAAACTGTTTTTT.

This sequence joins TRBV7-2 and TRBJ1-4; no clear D gene. Germline V gives CDR1 SGHTA, CDR2 FQGNSA. The CDR3 is 15 residues long. Trimming left V 1 base short and J 5 bases short, with 11 bases between. Written as DNA, the CDR3 is TGTGCCAGCAGCTTAGGAGGCACCCGAAATGAAAAACTGTTTTTT. Translated, it gives CASSLGGTRNEKLFF. Together with reference TRBV7-2 and TRBJ1-4, the CDR3 gives the full variable domain: GAGVSQSPSNKVTEKGKDVELRCDPISGHTALYWYRQSLGQGLEFLIYFQGNSAPDKSGLPSDRFSAERTGGSVSTLTIQRTQQEDSAVYLCASSLGGTRNEKLFFGSGTQLSVL.

The chain links TRBV5-5 to TRBJ2-7; no clear D gene. Germline CDR1 is SGHKS and CDR2 is YYEKEE (reference sequence). The CDR3 spans 13 residues. V was cut by 0 bases and J by 5 bases, with 9 bases left in between. The CDR3 coding sequence is TGTGCCAGCAGCTTGGAGGCGAAGAACGAGCAGTACTTC. Its translation: CASSLEAKNEQYF.

The chain couples TRBV19 to TRBJ2-2; D not certain. CDR1 and CDR2 (germline): LNHDA, SQIVND (reference sequence). Trimming took 3 bases from V and 3 from J, leaving 11 bases between them. This CDR3 has 15 amino acids. CDR3 residues: CASSIRSGDTGELFF. The CDR3 DNA sequence: TGTGCCAGTAGTATTCGGTCTGGGGACACCGGGGAGCTGTTTTTT.

The rearrangement joins TRBV11-3 to TRBJ1-1; D uncertain. Trimming removed 1 base at V and 1 base at J, with 7 bases between. The CDR3 length is 14 residues. Germline CDR1 and CDR2: SGHNT and YENEEA. The CDR3 nucleotides read TGTGCCAGCAGCTTAGGGGCTGCGAACACTGAAGCTTTCTTT. Translation gives CASSLGAANTEAFF.

This chain connects TRBV7-6 to TRBJ2-7; D is perhaps TRBD2 (6 bases). Germline loops: CDR1 SGHVS, CDR2 FNYEAQ. Trimming cost V 5 bases and J 0 bases, with 14 bases left between them. This CDR3 contains 15 residues. The CDR3 region is CASSPGVSLSYEQYF. The CDR3 nucleotides read TGTGCCAGCAGCCCGGGGGTTTCTCTCTCCTACGAGCAGTACTTC.

As concerns this clone: Other DNA sequences of this sample code for an identical CDR3. The genes are TRBV10-3 and TRBJ2-5, with 7 bases aligning to TRBD1. CDR3 length: 12 residues. The germline V gene encodes CDR1 ENHRY and CDR2 SYGVKD. The J segment lost 2 bases and the V segment lost 7 bases, leaving 1 base of the junction unmatched. The CDR3 is CAIKGAQETQYF. The CDR3 DNA reads as TGTGCCATCAAGGGGGCTCAAGAGACCCAGTACTTC.

The chain is built from TRBV29-1 and TRBJ2-7; D may be TRBD1 or TRBD2 (5 bases each). V was pared by 7 bases and J by 3 bases, with 19 bases between. Germline V gene data show CDR1 as SQVTM and CDR2 as ANQGSEA. CDR3 length: 14 residues. The CDR3 DNA reads TGCAGCGCTGCGACGGGGCGAGGATACTACGAGCAGTACTTC. Translating it yields CSAATGRGYYEQYF.

The chain has TRBV5-6 and TRBJ2-7; no clear D. V was pared by 4 bases and J by 4 bases, with 12 bases between. The CDR3 length is 13 residues. The germline V gene has CDR1 SGHDT and CDR2 YYEEEE. In DNA form, the CDR3 reads TGTGCCAGCAGCCGGACGGAAGCATACGAGCAGTACTTC. It yields the protein CASSRTEAYEQYF.

Notes on this clone: This sample includes further DNA sequences coding for the same CDR3. The rearrangement joins TRBV6-5 to TRBJ1-5; tentative D call: TRBD1 (6 bases). The germline CDR1 and CDR2 sequences are MNHEY and SVGAGI. Trimming left V 6 bases short and J 4 bases short, with 13 bases between. The length of the CDR3 is 14 residues. The CDR3 DNA follows: TGTGCCAGCAGATCGACAGGAGGGAATCAGCCCCAGCATTTT. Encoded protein: CASRSTGGNQPQHF.

V and J are TRBV19 and TRBJ2-5; 10 bases match TRBD2. CDR3 length: 15 residues. Germline-derived CDR1 and CDR2 are LNHDA and SQIVND (reference sequence). J gave up 7 bases and V 6 bases, and 11 bases lay outside the gene matches. CDR3 DNA: TGTGCCAGTAGCCGGGGACTAGCGTGGGAAGGGACCCAGTACTTC. It encodes CASSRGLAWEGTQYF. Based on the CDR3 plus reference TRBV19 and TRBJ2-5, the full variable domain is DGGITQSPKYLFRKEGQNVTLSCEQNLNHDAMYWYRQDPGQGLRLIYYSQIVNDFQKGDIAEGYSVSREKKESFPLTVTSAQKNPTAFYLCASSRGLAWEGTQYFGPGTRLLVL.

The chain combines TRBV7-6 with TRBJ2-7, with 7 positions matching TRBD2. The length of the CDR3 is 17 residues. Germline CDR1 reads SGHVS; CDR2 reads FNYEAQ. J gave up 2 bases and V 0 bases, and 10 bases lay outside the gene matches. CDR3 loop: CASSLAGSGRIPYEQYF. CDR3 nucleotides: TGTGCCAGCAGCTTAGCAGGTAGCGGGCGTATTCCCTACGAGCAGTACTTC. Full variable domain (outside the CDR3, taken from reference TRBV7-6 and TRBJ2-7): GAGVSQSPRYKVTKRGQDVALRCDPISGHVSLYWYRQALGQGPEFLTYFNYEAQQDKSGLPNDRFSAERPEGSISTLTIQRTEQRDSAMYRCASSLAGSGRIPYEQYFGPGTRLTVT.

The rearrangement joins TRBV4-1 to TRBJ2-3, with 9 positions matching TRBD2. J gave up 0 bases and V 3 bases, and 13 bases lay outside the gene matches. The CDR3 is 19 residues long. From germline, CDR1 is MGHRA and CDR2 YSYEKL. In DNA, the CDR3 is TGCGCCAGCAGCCAGGCGTATCTGGCGGGAGGGATGAGCACAGATACGCAGTATTTT. This translates into CASSQAYLAGGMSTDTQYF.

The V gene is TRBV10-3, the J gene TRBJ1-4; TRBD1 might be the D (6 bases). Germline V gene sequence: CDR1 ENHRY, CDR2 SYGVKD. The V and J ends lost 0 bases and 7 bases respectively, with 9 bases between them. The CDR3 has 14 amino acids. The CDR3 here is CAISESGGAEKLFF. The CDR3 DNA reads as TGTGCCATCAGTGAGTCGGGGGGGGCTGAAAAACTGTTTTTT.

This chain uses TRBV6-6 with TRBJ1-6, with 8 bases lining up with TRBD1. J lost 6 bases, V lost 5 bases, and 9 bases had no gene match. Per germline, CDR1 MNHNY and CDR2 SVGAGI (reference sequence). This CDR3 is built from 16 residues. The CDR3 nucleotides read TGTGCCAGCAGTAACGGACAGGGTGGTGGTAATTCACCCCTCCACTTT. It translates to CASSNGQGGGNSPLHF.